Given below is one TCR beta chain in context. This record belongs to a study of glioma-infiltrating T cells. Across the study: Dexamethasone exposure before glioma surgery was limited to six or fewer days.

Using RNA template, CDR3s of TCR alpha and beta were amplified with iRepertoire arm-PCR. TCRdb itself ran the multiplex PCR reads through MiXCR, one entry per CDR3 protein. The sample carries more than 300,000 distinct CDR3 sequences, about two fifths recorded once. The material sequenced was glioma tissue, nonneoplastic brain tissue, or PBMCs (not recorded which). The source of this sequence is a human donor with low-grade glioma or glioblastoma, undergoing nonglioma brain surgery, or in good health (not recorded which).

The chain's CDR3 is CASSPDSGQPQHF. DNA of the CDR3: TGTGCCAGCAGCCCCGACTCAGGGCAGCCCCAGCATTTT. The chain is built from TRBV5-8 and TRBJ1-5; tentative D call: TRBD1 (5 bases). Germline V gene sequence: CDR1 SGHTS, CDR2 YDEGEE. The CDR3 runs to 13 residues. V lost 4 bases to trimming and J lost 7 bases, with 12 bases between them.